These 5 T cell receptor beta chains were sequenced from one sample in a study of PD-1 blockade in classical Hodgkin lymphoma. Described time point: cycle 4 day 1 (C4D1), after more than 5 weeks of nivolumab. Every single patient, without exception, relapsed after autologous stem cell transplantation, and brentuximab vedotin exposure varied. Here immunoSEQ multiplex PCR was the method, and the copy in TCRdb shows in-frame clones only, minus some. The profile shows some 86,000 clones, over 75% of them singletons. The sequenced sample was peripheral blood mononuclear cells (PBMCs), obtained before the fourth cycle of nivolumab. Receptor source: a human donor with classical Hodgkin lymphoma.

The chain is built from TRBV18 and TRBJ1-4, with 9 positions matching TRBD1. Germline values: CDR1 KGHSH, CDR2 LQKENI. This CDR3 is built from 15 residues. V was clipped by 4 bases and J by 5 bases; unmatched bases: 5. The CDR3 loop reads CASSHQDRGNEKLFF. CDR3 bases: TGTGCCAGCTCACACCAGGACAGGGGAAATGAAAAACTGTTTTTT.

This chain links TRBV10-1 with TRBJ1-2; D possibly corresponds to TRBD1 (5 bases). V was trimmed by 0 bases and J by 5 bases, leaving 16 bases between them. The CDR3 is 16 residues long. Germline V gene data show CDR1 as WNHNN and CDR2 as SYGVQD (reference sequence). The CDR3 region is CASSESIGAGEYGYTF. The CDR3 DNA reads as TGCGCCAGCAGTGAGTCGATTGGGGCCGGGGAGTATGGCTACACCTTC.

The V gene is TRBV5-4, the J gene TRBJ2-7, with D perhaps TRBD2 (5 bases). The V gene lost 3 bases and the J gene lost 1 base, with 11 bases spanning the gap. Germline loops: CDR1 SGHNT, CDR2 YYREEE (reference sequence). This CDR3 comprises 14 residues. The CDR3 here is CASSSGGFSYEQYF. As DNA, the CDR3 is TGTGCCAGCAGCTCCGGCGGGTTTTCCTACGAGCAGTACTTC.

The chain joins TRBV19 to TRBJ2-1, with TRBD1 matching over 12 bases. Germline values: CDR1 LNHDA, CDR2 SQIVND (reference sequence). The CDR3 extends over 15 amino acids. J gave up 8 bases and V 7 bases, and 9 bases lay outside the gene matches. The chain's CDR3 is CASTPGTGGFYEQFF. In DNA, the CDR3 is TGTGCCAGTACACCCGGGACAGGGGGCTTCTATGAGCAGTTCTTC.

The rearrangement links TRBV23-1 to TRBJ2-1, with a tentative D call TRBD1 (7 bases). TRBV23-1 is designated an ORF whose function remains uncertain. V gave up 9 bases and J gave up 0 bases, with 12 bases separating them. This CDR3 contains 14 residues. CDR3: CARGGQNSYNEQFF. The CDR3 DNA follows: TGCGCCAGGGGGGGACAGAACTCCTACAATGAGCAGTTCTTC.